The text below deals with one T cell receptor (beta chain). This entry is derived from a study of technical replicates of blood from a handful of donors. Sequencing used immunoSEQ multiplex PCR; TCRdb keeps in-frame clones, though not all of them. The table shows 55,000 to 75,000 clones, with approximately 83% occurring only once. Sequencing was performed on PBMCs. The sequence derives from a human donor in good health. Some clones in this sample may be carry-over from other donors' samples.

CDR3 amino acids: CASSFPTTGQGYSPLHF. DNA for the CDR3: TGTGCCAGCAGCTTCCCGACTACGGGACAGGGTTATTCACCCCTCCACTTT. This sequence joins TRBV5-6 and TRBJ1-6; TRBD1 aligns across 9 bases. Germline trimming cut 2 bases from V and 8 bases from J; bases unmatched to any gene: 11. This CDR3 comprises 17 residues. CDR1 is SGHDT, CDR2 YYEEEE, per germline.